Described below is a single T cell receptor (beta chain) sequence and its context. No antigen is known for it. The data were produced by immunoSEQ multiplex PCR, yet TCRdb's version contains in-frame clones alone and is incomplete. Seen here are around 310,000 clones, 70% to 80% observed once, and the top ten hold more than 6%. Germline V gene lookup returns CDR1 MNHEY and CDR2 SMNVEV (reference sequence). Trimming removed 5 bases from V and 5 bases from J, with 18 bases in between. The CDR3 is made up of 15 amino acids. This specimen belongs to a study of cytotoxic CD8 clonotypes in ibrutinib-treated CLL. Whole-study findings and limits: Circulating CD8+ T-cell counts were tracked by baseline clonality, which exceeded that of age-matched healthy donors.

The clonotype originates from a human donor with chronic lymphocytic leukemia. Here the sequenced sample was PBMCs, taken before ibrutinib treatment. The chain links TRBV27 to TRBJ2-5; D unclear. CDR3 in amino acids: CASSPVPFPSETQYF. The DNA of the CDR3 is TGTGCCAGCAGTCCCGTTCCATTCCCCAGCGAGACCCAGTACTTC.